The next 28 T cell receptor beta chains were all read from a single sample in a study of cytomegalovirus exposure and HLA in healthy donors. PCR primers comprised 60 Vbeta and 13 Jbeta primers. The protocol was immunoSEQ multiplex PCR, while the TCRdb copy is restricted to in-frame clones and leaves out a portion. Among 200,000 to 250,000 clones listed, under 80% were seen once. Sequenced: PBMCs. Every receptor here comes from a girl aged 2-10 years in good health and CMV-seronegative.

This clone has only one observation. The chain recombines TRBV20-1 with TRBJ1-1; D gene uncertain. Trimming cost V 6 bases and J 3 bases, with 5 bases left between them. This CDR3 is 10 amino acids long. Germline CDR1 is DFQATT and CDR2 is SNEGSKA (reference sequence). The CDR3 DNA is TGCAGTGCCCTCCACACTGAAGCTTTCTTT. Its protein is CSALHTEAFF.

The chain couples TRBV7-2 to TRBJ2-7; the D gene is possibly TRBD2 (5 bases). This CDR3 contains 14 residues. Trimming took 5 bases from V and 3 from J, leaving 14 bases between them. CDR1 and CDR2 from the germline V gene are SGHTA and FQGNSA. The CDR3 DNA sequence: TGTGCCAGCAGCCCCTCCACCGGGAACTACGAGCAGTACTTC. Residues: CASSPSTGNYEQYF.

V is TRBV25-1 and J is TRBJ2-5, with 8 bases aligning to TRBD2. The CDR3 sequence is 15 residues long. Germline lookup yields CDR1 MGHDK and CDR2 SYGVNS. The ends lost 7 bases at V and 5 bases at J; junction bases unmatched: 12. CDR3 in amino acids: CASTPGAGGWETQYF. The CDR3 coding sequence is TGTGCCAGCACCCCTGGTGCGGGGGGTTGGGAGACCCAGTACTTC.

The gene calls are TRBV7-9 and TRBJ2-3; a weak D match, TRBD2 (6 bases). Germline V CDR1 and CDR2: SEHNR, FQNEAQ (reference sequence). The CDR3 has 17 residues. V was clipped by 5 bases and J by 4 bases, with 22 bases between them. CDR3 loop: CASSLRTGSWAADTQYF. CDR3 nucleotides: TGTGCCAGCAGCCTCCGAACCGGGAGCTGGGCGGCAGATACGCAGTATTTT.

The chain employs TRBV4-1 and TRBJ1-2; 8 nucleotides agree with TRBD1. CDR3 length: 16 amino acids. Germline V gene data show CDR1 as MGHRA and CDR2 as YSYEKL. The V and J ends lost 2 bases and 2 bases, in that order; junction bases with no gene match: 7. The CDR3 region is CASSQPGTGPNYGYTF. The CDR3 DNA reads as TGCGCCAGCAGCCAACCTGGGACAGGACCGAACTATGGCTACACCTTC.

The chain has TRBV5-1 and TRBJ2-7, with D unclear. The CDR3 is made up of 14 amino acids. The V end was cut by 0 bases, the J end by 2 bases, with 9 bases between. Germline assignment: CDR1 SGHRS and CDR2 YFSETQ. CDR3 in DNA: TGCGCCAGCAGCTTGGGGCTGTCCGCCTACGAGCAGTACTTC. Its protein is CASSLGLSAYEQYF.

This clone came up a few times. This chain links TRBV30 with TRBJ2-1; 11 nucleotides match TRBD2. The CDR3 contains 13 residues. CDR1 is GTSNPN, CDR2 SVGIG, per germline (reference sequence). Trimming took 5 bases from V and 7 from J; bases not matched to a gene: 4. The CDR3 reads CAWSSGRFNEQFF. DNA for the CDR3: TGTGCCTGGTCTAGCGGGAGGTTTAATGAGCAGTTCTTC.

This clone was recorded a few times. The V gene is TRBV29-1, the J gene TRBJ2-7; D remains ambiguous. Germline V gives CDR1 SQVTM, CDR2 ANQGSEA. Deletions cut 4 bases from V and 2 bases from J, with 9 bases between. The CDR3 loop spans 12 amino acids. The CDR3 loop reads CSVGAGPYEQYF. DNA of the CDR3: TGCAGCGTTGGCGCAGGCCCCTACGAGCAGTACTTC.

The chain employs TRBV11-2 and TRBJ2-1; D might be TRBD2 (5 bases). V was cut by 5 bases and J by 6 bases, with 14 bases left in between. The CDR3 is 14 amino acids. Germline CDR1 and CDR2: SGHAT and FQNNGV. CDR3 sequence reads: CASSPTIAINEQFF. The CDR3 region has the DNA TGTGCCAGCAGCCCGACGATAGCGATCAATGAGCAGTTCTTC.

The chain links TRBV5-1 to TRBJ2-1; TRBD1 aligns across 7 bases. V trimming: 5 bases; J trimming: 3 bases; junction bases outside the gene matches: 8. The CDR3 is 15 residues long. In germline, CDR1 is SGHRS, CDR2 YFSETQ. DNA for the CDR3: TGCGCCAGCAGTGCTACAGGGGTCTACTACAATGAGCAGTTCTTC. This sequence encodes CASSATGVYYNEQFF. The complete variable domain, with remaining parts taken from reference TRBV5-1 and TRBJ2-1, reads KAGVTQTPRYLIKTRGQQVTLSCSPISGHRSVSWYQQTPGQGLQFLFEYFSETQRNKGNFPGRFSGRQFSNSRSEMNVSTLELGDSALYLCASSATGVYYNEQFFGPGTRLTVL.

V and J are TRBV19 and TRBJ2-1; D gene ambiguous. Trimming left V 3 bases short and J 0 bases short, with 12 bases between. CDR1 LNHDA and CDR2 SQIVND come from the germline V gene (reference sequence). The CDR3 runs to 16 residues. CDR3 nucleotides: TGTGCCAGTAGTATCTACGGAGACGCCTCCTACAATGAGCAGTTCTTC. Its translation: CASSIYGDASYNEQFF.

This sequence joins TRBV7-9 and TRBJ1-5, with D possibly being TRBD1 (6 bases). This CDR3 has 13 amino acids. The germline V gene encodes CDR1 SEHNR and CDR2 FQNEAQ (reference sequence). The V end lost 5 bases, the J end lost 4 bases, and 9 bases lay between the germline ends. The CDR3 DNA reads TGTGCCAGCAGCCCAGACAGGAATCAGCCCCAGCATTTT. It encodes CASSPDRNQPQHF.

The chain carries TRBV4-1 and TRBJ2-7; a possible D gene is TRBD1 (6 bases). The V end was cut by 4 bases, the J end by 6 bases, with 25 bases between. CDR3 length: 17 amino acids. Germline CDR1 reads MGHRA; CDR2 reads YSYEKL. CDR3 region: CASSPQQRGRGGAEQYF. CDR3 DNA: TGCGCCAGCAGCCCACAGCAAAGGGGGAGAGGAGGTGCCGAGCAGTACTTC.

The chain is built from TRBV4-1 and TRBJ1-6; 7 nucleotides agree with TRBD1. V shed 4 bases and J 10 bases; nucleotides not matched to a gene: 10. The CDR3 sequence is 15 residues long. Looked up from germline, CDR1 is MGHRA and CDR2 is YSYEKL. CDR3 sequence reads: CASSPSTGIGSPLHF. The DNA of the CDR3 is TGCGCCAGCAGCCCATCGACAGGGATAGGATCACCCCTCCACTTT.

The CDR3 nucleotides are TGCGCCAGCAGCTTCGAGCATGTCGTCAATGAGCAGTTCTTC. This gives the protein CASSFEHVVNEQFF. The V and J genes are TRBV5-1 and TRBJ2-1; D gene uncertain. The ends were cut back, 2 bases at V and 6 bases at J, with 12 bases in the middle. Germline V gives CDR1 SGHRS, CDR2 YFSETQ. The CDR3 runs to 14 residues.

V is TRBV10-3 and J is TRBJ1-4, with 8 bases lining up with TRBD1. Losses at the gene ends were 5 bases for V and 4 bases for J; bases not matched to a gene: 3. Germline CDR1 and CDR2: ENHRY and SYGVKD. This CDR3 has 14 amino acids. The CDR3 loop is CAISRTGLNEKLFF. The DNA for the CDR3 is TGTGCCATCAGTCGGACAGGGCTTAATGAAAAACTGTTTTTT.

Here the CDR3 reads CASSPQAGGNEQYF. DNA for the CDR3: TGTGCCAGTAGCCCCCAAGCGGGAGGAAACGAGCAGTACTTC. The rearrangement links TRBV19 to TRBJ2-7, with TRBD2 matching 9 bases. Germline-derived CDR1 and CDR2 are LNHDA and SQIVND (reference sequence). With 6 bases clipped from V and 5 bases from J, the junction kept 8 bases outside the gene matches. This CDR3 contains 14 residues.

The chain links TRBV9 to TRBJ2-5, with TRBD1 matching over 10 bases. Unmatched junction bases numbered 5, after V lost 1 base and J lost 2 bases. The CDR3 is 16 residues long. From germline, CDR1 is SGDLS and CDR2 YYNGEE. CDR3 protein: CASSVYGTGVQETQYF. The CDR3 DNA reads as TGTGCCAGCAGCGTATACGGGACAGGGGTACAAGAGACCCAGTACTTC.

This clone has only a few counts. The rearrangement uses TRBV18 and TRBJ1-3; weak D call: TRBD1 (5 bases). Germline-derived CDR1 and CDR2 are KGHSH and LQKENI. CDR3 size: 16 residues. Trimming stripped 6 bases from V and 0 bases from J, with 15 bases between. CDR3 loop: CASSPNRLSSGNTIYF. The DNA for the CDR3 is TGTGCCAGCTCGCCCAACAGGCTGAGCTCTGGAAACACCATATATTTT.

This clone showed up just once. This sequence joins TRBV7-6 and TRBJ2-3, with 11 bases identical to TRBD2. Unmatched junction bases numbered 4, after V lost 2 bases and J lost 3 bases. CDR1 and CDR2 from the germline V gene are SGHVS and FNYEAQ. This CDR3 has 16 amino acids. CDR3 sequence reads: CASSLTSGSLTDTQYF. CDR3 sequence (DNA): TGTGCCAGCAGCTTAACTAGCGGGAGTTTAACAGATACGCAGTATTTT.

The V gene is TRBV5-1, the J gene TRBJ1-1, with 9 bases identical to TRBD1. V was pared by 4 bases and J by 4 bases, with 5 bases of the junction left unmatched. The germline CDR1 and CDR2 sequences are SGHRS and YFSETQ. This CDR3 is built from 14 residues. CDR3 sequence reads: CASSPRTGVTEAFF. In DNA form, the CDR3 reads TGCGCCAGCAGCCCACGGACAGGGGTCACTGAAGCTTTCTTT.

The chain is built from TRBV7-9 and TRBJ2-7; 8 positions match TRBD1. This CDR3 region has 15 residues. Losses at the gene ends were 7 bases for V and 3 bases for J; bases not matched to a gene: 11. Germline CDR1 is SEHNR and CDR2 is FQNEAQ (reference sequence). The CDR3: CASTLPSGGHYEQYF. In nucleotides, the CDR3 is TGTGCCAGCACCCTCCCCTCAGGGGGCCACTACGAGCAGTACTTC. The whole variable domain, remainder taken from reference TRBV7-9 and TRBJ2-7, is DTGVSQNPRHKITKRGQNVTFRCDPISEHNRLYWYRQTLGQGPEFLTYFQNEAQLEKSRLLSDRFSAERPKGSFSTLEIQRTEQGDSAMYLCASTLPSGGHYEQYFGPGTRLTVT.

The chain recombines TRBV29-1 with TRBJ2-7, with 8 bases that match TRBD1. This CDR3 spans 14 amino acids. In germline, CDR1 is SQVTM, CDR2 ANQGSEA. J was trimmed by 2 bases and V by 6 bases; bases with no gene match: 9. The CDR3 nucleotides are TGCAGCGTCGCCGCCTACAGGGGGGCCTACGAGCAGTACTTC. This encodes CSVAAYRGAYEQYF.

The rearrangement uses TRBV6-5 and TRBJ2-5; weak D call: TRBD1 (6 bases). Per the germline V gene, CDR1 is MNHEY and CDR2 is SVGAGI. Trimming shortened V by 6 bases and J by 3 bases, and 11 bases separated the two germline ends. There are 13 residues in the CDR3. The CDR3 protein is CASRRTVEETQYF. The CDR3 DNA sequence: TGTGCCAGCAGACGGACAGTAGAAGAGACCCAGTACTTC.

This chain's CDR3 is CAWSVGRSAGETQYF. The CDR3 bases are TGTGCCTGGAGTGTGGGGCGTTCGGCGGGGGAGACCCAGTACTTC. The rearrangement joins TRBV30 to TRBJ2-5; the D gene is possibly TRBD2 (6 bases). The CDR3 totals 15 residues. With 0 bases removed from V and 5 bases from J, the gap between germline ends came to 16 bases. CDR1 is GTSNPN and CDR2 is SVGIG in the germline V gene (reference sequence).

This chain joins TRBV6-6 and TRBJ1-2, with a possible D match to TRBD1 (6 bases). Germline loops: CDR1 MNHNY, CDR2 SVGAGI (reference sequence). Trimming removed 6 bases from V and 4 bases from J, with 12 bases in between. The CDR3 runs to 13 residues. CDR3 in DNA: TGTGCCAGCAGCACCGGACAGTCCTATGGCTACACCTTC. Residues: CASSTGQSYGYTF.

The chain links TRBV6-5 to TRBJ1-5; tentative D call: TRBD1 (6 bases). This CDR3 is built from 13 residues. The germline V and J ends were trimmed by 6 bases and 4 bases, with 10 bases remaining between them. Germline CDR1 reads MNHEY; CDR2 reads SVGAGI. This CDR3 reads CASSGQQNQPQHF. The CDR3 DNA reads TGTGCCAGCAGCGGACAGCAGAATCAGCCCCAGCATTTT.

The genes are TRBV14 and TRBJ2-5, with D possibly TRBD2 on 6 matching bases. This CDR3 is 15 amino acids long. V lost 3 bases and J 0 bases, leaving 11 bases between the germline ends. Germline V gene sequence: CDR1 SGHDN, CDR2 FVKESK. The CDR3 sequence is CASSHRDSHQETQYF. CDR3 coding DNA: TGTGCCAGCAGCCACCGGGACTCACACCAAGAGACCCAGTACTTC.